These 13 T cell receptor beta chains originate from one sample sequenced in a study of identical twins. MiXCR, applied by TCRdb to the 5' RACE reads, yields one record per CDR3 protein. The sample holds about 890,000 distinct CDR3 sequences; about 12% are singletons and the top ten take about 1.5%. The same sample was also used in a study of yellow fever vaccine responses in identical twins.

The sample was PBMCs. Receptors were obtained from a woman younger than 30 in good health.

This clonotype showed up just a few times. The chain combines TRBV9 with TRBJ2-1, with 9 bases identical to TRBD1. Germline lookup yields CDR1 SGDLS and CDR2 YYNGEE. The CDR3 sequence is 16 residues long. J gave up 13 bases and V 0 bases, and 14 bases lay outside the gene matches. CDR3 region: CASSVATGELGQGQFF. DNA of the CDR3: TGTGCCAGCAGCGTAGCTACGGGAGAGTTGGGACAGGGACAGTTCTTC.

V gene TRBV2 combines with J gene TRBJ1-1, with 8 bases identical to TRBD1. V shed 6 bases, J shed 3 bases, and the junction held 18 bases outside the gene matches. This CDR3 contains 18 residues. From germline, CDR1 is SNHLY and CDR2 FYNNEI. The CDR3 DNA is TGTGCCAGCAGGGCCCCCAGGGGGCAGGCAGCAGCGTACACTGAAGCTTTCTTT. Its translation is CASRAPRGQAAAYTEAFF.

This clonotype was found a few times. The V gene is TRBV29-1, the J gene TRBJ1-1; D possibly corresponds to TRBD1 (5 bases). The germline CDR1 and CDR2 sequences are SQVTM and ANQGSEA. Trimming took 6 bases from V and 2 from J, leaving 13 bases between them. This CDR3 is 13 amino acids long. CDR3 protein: CSVREQGNTEAFF. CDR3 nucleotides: TGCAGCGTCAGAGAGCAGGGTAACACTGAAGCTTTCTTT.

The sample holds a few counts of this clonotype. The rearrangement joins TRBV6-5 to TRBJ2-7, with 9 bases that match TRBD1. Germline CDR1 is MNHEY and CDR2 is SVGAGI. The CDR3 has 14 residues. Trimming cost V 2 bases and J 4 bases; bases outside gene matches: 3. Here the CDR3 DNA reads TGTGCCAGCAGTTACGGGACAGGGAGGTACGAGCAGTACTTC. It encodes CASSYGTGRYEQYF.

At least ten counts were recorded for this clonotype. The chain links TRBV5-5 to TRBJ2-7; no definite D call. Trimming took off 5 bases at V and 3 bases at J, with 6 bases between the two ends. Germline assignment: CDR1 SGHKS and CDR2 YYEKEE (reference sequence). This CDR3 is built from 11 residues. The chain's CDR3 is CASSLYYEQYF. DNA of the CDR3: TGTGCCAGCAGTCTCTACTACGAGCAGTACTTC.

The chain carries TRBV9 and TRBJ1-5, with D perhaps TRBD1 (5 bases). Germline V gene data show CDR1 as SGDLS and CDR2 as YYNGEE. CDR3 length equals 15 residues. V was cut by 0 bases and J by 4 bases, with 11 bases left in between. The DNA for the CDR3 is TGTGCCAGCAGCGTAGAATCAGGGTTGAATCAGCCCCAGCATTTT. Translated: CASSVESGLNQPQHF.

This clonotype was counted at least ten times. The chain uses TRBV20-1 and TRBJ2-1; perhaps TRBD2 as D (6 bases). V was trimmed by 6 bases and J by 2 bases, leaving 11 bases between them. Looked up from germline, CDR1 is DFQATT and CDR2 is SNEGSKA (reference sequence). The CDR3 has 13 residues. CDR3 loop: CSAGEVAYNEQFF. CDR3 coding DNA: TGCAGTGCCGGGGAGGTAGCCTACAATGAGCAGTTCTTC.

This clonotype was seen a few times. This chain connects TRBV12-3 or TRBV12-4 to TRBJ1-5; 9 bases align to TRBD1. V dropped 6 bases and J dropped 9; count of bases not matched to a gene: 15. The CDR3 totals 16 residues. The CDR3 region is CASSTKDRGAIGPQHF. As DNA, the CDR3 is TGTGCCAGCAGCACCAAGGACAGGGGCGCTATAGGGCCCCAGCATTTT.

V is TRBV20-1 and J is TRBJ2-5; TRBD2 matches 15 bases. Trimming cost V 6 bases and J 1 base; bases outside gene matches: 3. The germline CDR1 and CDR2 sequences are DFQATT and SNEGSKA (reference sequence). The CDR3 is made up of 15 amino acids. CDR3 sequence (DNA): TGCAGTGCAAAGGGACTAGCGGGGGGCCAAGAGACCCAGTACTTC. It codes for CSAKGLAGGQETQYF.

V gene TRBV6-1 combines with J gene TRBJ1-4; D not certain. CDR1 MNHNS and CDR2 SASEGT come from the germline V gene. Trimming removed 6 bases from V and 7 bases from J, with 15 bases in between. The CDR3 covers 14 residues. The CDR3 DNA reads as TGTGCCAGCAGGGAGACCCAGCCGGGTGAAAAACTGTTTTTT. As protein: CASRETQPGEKLFF.

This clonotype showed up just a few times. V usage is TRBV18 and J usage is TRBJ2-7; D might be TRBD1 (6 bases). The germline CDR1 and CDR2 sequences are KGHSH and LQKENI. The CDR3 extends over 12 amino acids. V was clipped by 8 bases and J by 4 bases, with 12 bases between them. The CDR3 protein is CASATGSYEQYV. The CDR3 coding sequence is TGTGCCAGCGCAACAGGGAGTTACGAGCAGTACGTC.

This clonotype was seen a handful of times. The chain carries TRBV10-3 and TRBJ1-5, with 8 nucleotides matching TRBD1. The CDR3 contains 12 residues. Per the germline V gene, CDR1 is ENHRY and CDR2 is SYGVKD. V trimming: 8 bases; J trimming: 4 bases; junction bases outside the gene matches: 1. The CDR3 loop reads CAIGTGNQPQHF. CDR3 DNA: TGTGCCATCGGGACAGGAAATCAGCCCCAGCATTTT.

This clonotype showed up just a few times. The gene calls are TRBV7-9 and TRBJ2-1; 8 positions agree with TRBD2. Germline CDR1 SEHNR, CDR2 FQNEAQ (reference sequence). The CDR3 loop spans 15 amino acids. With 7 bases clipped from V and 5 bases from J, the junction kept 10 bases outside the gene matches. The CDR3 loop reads CASTRSVAGHNEQFF. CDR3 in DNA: TGTGCCAGCACCCGATCGGTAGCGGGACACAATGAGCAGTTCTTC.